These 21 T cell receptor beta chains share one sample of origin, sequenced in a study of cytomegalovirus exposure and HLA in healthy donors. The table came from immunoSEQ multiplex PCR; TCRdb's copy has only in-frame clones and leaves some out. This table has approximately 160,000 clones, about 96% appearing once. The sample consisted of PBMCs. The receptor set was obtained from a woman between 18 and 30 years old in good health and CMV-seronegative.

The chain carries TRBV5-1 and TRBJ2-3; the match to TRBD1 covers 9 bases. V was clipped by 5 bases and J by 4 bases; unmatched bases: 11. This CDR3 has 16 residues. The germline V gene has CDR1 SGHRS and CDR2 YFSETQ. This CDR3 reads CASSPTGGARPDTQYF. CDR3 nucleotides: TGCGCCAGCAGTCCTACAGGGGGCGCAAGGCCAGATACGCAGTATTTT. Based on the CDR3 plus reference TRBV5-1 and TRBJ2-3, the full variable domain is KAGVTQTPRYLIKTRGQQVTLSCSPISGHRSVSWYQQTPGQGLQFLFEYFSETQRNKGNFPGRFSGRQFSNSRSEMNVSTLELGDSALYLCASSPTGGARPDTQYFGPGTRLTVL.

This rearrangement joins TRBV6-6 to TRBJ2-5, with 12 positions matching TRBD1. Trimming removed 6 bases from V and 2 bases from J; junction bases left unmatched: 7. Per germline, CDR1 MNHNY and CDR2 SVGAGI (reference sequence). The CDR3 is made up of 16 amino acids. Here the CDR3 reads CASRAGDRGLQETQYF. DNA for the CDR3: TGTGCCAGCAGGGCAGGGGACAGGGGGCTTCAAGAGACCCAGTACTTC.

CDR3 residues: CASSIIGTGYNEQFF. The DNA for the CDR3 is TGTGCCAGTAGTATTATCGGGACAGGGTACAATGAGCAGTTCTTC. The V gene is TRBV19, the J gene TRBJ2-1; 9 bases are a match to TRBD1. This CDR3 has 15 residues. Germline CDR1 reads LNHDA; CDR2 reads SQIVND (reference sequence). V trimming: 3 bases; J trimming: 4 bases; junction bases outside the gene matches: 4.

The rearrangement joins TRBV14 to TRBJ1-2; 9 nucleotides align to TRBD1. V was pared by 4 bases and J by 6 bases, with 6 bases of the junction left unmatched. CDR1 and CDR2 from the germline V gene are SGHDN and FVKESK. The CDR3 runs 14 residues. The CDR3 DNA is TGTGCCAGCAGCCCGAGGCGACAGGGGGATGGCTACACCTTC. This translates into CASSPRRQGDGYTF.

The rearrangement joins TRBV6-1 to TRBJ1-4; D gene ambiguous. The CDR3 has 21 amino acids. The germline V gene has CDR1 MNHNS and CDR2 SASEGT. Trimming left V 1 base short and J 5 bases short, with 29 bases between. CDR3 sequence (DNA): TGTGCCAGCAGTGAAGTATCTCCCATCTTGGCAGGCGGCGGGTTAAATGAAAAACTGTTTTTT. Translating gives CASSEVSPILAGGGLNEKLFF.

This chain joins TRBV27 and TRBJ2-7; no reliable D call. The CDR3 has 13 residues. V lost 5 bases to trimming and J lost 1 base, with 9 bases between them. CDR1 is MNHEY, CDR2 SMNVEV, per germline (reference sequence). CDR3 sequence (DNA): TGTGCCAGCAGTCCGCGTATTTCCTACGAGCAGTACTTC. This gives the protein CASSPRISYEQYF.

V is TRBV7-9 and J is TRBJ1-1, with D perhaps TRBD1 (5 bases). The CDR3 extends over 14 amino acids. The V end was cut by 2 bases, the J end by 3 bases, with 10 bases between. The V gene's germline CDR1 is SEHNR and CDR2 FQNEAQ (reference sequence). The CDR3: CASSLLGVDTEAFF. DNA for the CDR3: TGTGCCAGCAGCTTATTAGGGGTCGACACTGAAGCTTTCTTT.

This rearrangement joins TRBV6-6 to TRBJ1-1, with D possibly being TRBD1 (5 bases). The CDR3 runs to 13 residues. The ends were cut back, 1 base at V and 5 bases at J, with 8 bases in the middle. CDR1 and CDR2 (germline): MNHNY, SVGAGI (reference sequence). This chain's CDR3 is CASSYLGGTEAFF. CDR3 nucleotides: TGTGCCAGCAGTTACTTGGGGGGGACTGAAGCTTTCTTT.

This rearrangement joins TRBV6-5 to TRBJ1-6; D gene ambiguous. V shed 0 bases and J shed 7 bases, with 10 bases lying between them. CDR3 size: 15 residues. Germline V lookup: CDR1 MNHEY, CDR2 SVGAGI. The CDR3 loop is CASSYSRQSNSPLHF. CDR3 sequence (DNA): TGTGCCAGCAGTTACTCGAGGCAGAGCAATTCACCCCTCCACTTT.

The chain combines TRBV7-9 with TRBJ2-1; D perhaps matches TRBD2 (6 bases). CDR3 length: 14 amino acids. Per germline, CDR1 SEHNR and CDR2 FQNEAQ (reference sequence). V was cut by 1 base and J by 10 bases, with 14 bases left in between. CDR3 amino acids: CASSLEVSGREQFF. DNA of the CDR3: TGTGCCAGCAGCTTAGAAGTATCGGGGAGGGAGCAGTTCTTC.

The genes are TRBV18 and TRBJ2-1, with D possibly TRBD1 on 5 matching bases. Trimming stripped 1 base from V and 1 base from J, with 8 bases between. Germline loops: CDR1 KGHSH, CDR2 LQKENI. CDR3 length: 15 residues. The CDR3 coding sequence is TGTGCCAGCTCACCACTCCAGGGATCCTACAATGAGCAGTTCTTC. Translation gives CASSPLQGSYNEQFF.

The chain recombines TRBV13 with TRBJ2-1; weak D call: TRBD2 (6 bases). V was clipped by 5 bases and J by 8 bases, with 25 bases between them. Germline V gene data show CDR1 as PRHDT and CDR2 as FYEKMQ (reference sequence). The CDR3 extends over 17 amino acids. The CDR3 loop reads CASSPSENSGESYEQFF. CDR3 DNA: TGTGCCAGCAGCCCCAGTGAGAATTCGGGGGAGTCGTATGAGCAGTTCTTC.

This chain links TRBV9 with TRBJ1-4, with 7 nucleotides matching TRBD1. Germline values: CDR1 SGDLS, CDR2 YYNGEE. V shed 3 bases, J shed 4 bases, and the junction held 3 bases outside the gene matches. The CDR3 runs to 14 residues. The CDR3 here is CASSGRDSNEKLFF. As DNA, the CDR3 is TGTGCCAGCAGCGGCCGGGACAGTAATGAAAAACTGTTTTTT.

The chain carries TRBV4-3 and TRBJ2-3; no clear D gene. Trimming cost V 1 base and J 2 bases, with 4 bases left between them. Germline V gives CDR1 LGHNA, CDR2 YSLEER. This CDR3 comprises 13 residues. The CDR3 DNA sequence: TGCGCCAGCAGCCAAGCAGTCACAGATACGCAGTATTTT. Amino acids: CASSQAVTDTQYF.

This clone occurred once. The chain employs TRBV5-8 and TRBJ2-3; D unresolved. V was pared by 1 base and J by 0 bases, with 6 bases between. Germline V gene lookup returns CDR1 SGHTS and CDR2 YDEGEE. The CDR3 is 14 amino acids. The CDR3 DNA is TGTGCCAGCAGCTTGTTCCATAGCACAGATACGCAGTATTTT. This sequence encodes CASSLFHSTDTQYF.

The chain has TRBV4-3 and TRBJ1-2; perhaps TRBD1 as D (5 bases). The ends were cut back, 4 bases at V and 7 bases at J, with 19 bases in the middle. Germline CDR1 reads LGHNA; CDR2 reads YSLEER. The CDR3 has 15 amino acids. For the CDR3, the DNA is TGCGCCAGCAGCCCGAAATCGCCAGGGTGGGGTGGCTACACCTTC. Encoded protein: CASSPKSPGWGGYTF.

A single count supports this clone. This chain uses TRBV6-5 with TRBJ1-4, with TRBD1 as a possible D gene (5 bases). V lost 0 bases to trimming and J lost 3 bases, with 8 bases between them. The CDR3 has 15 amino acids. CDR1 is MNHEY, CDR2 SVGAGI, per germline. The CDR3 loop reads CASSYSGQANEKLFF. The CDR3 nucleotides are TGTGCCAGCAGTTACTCGGGGCAGGCTAATGAAAAACTGTTTTTT.

The rearrangement links TRBV7-2 to TRBJ2-7, with a tentative D call TRBD1 (6 bases). Germline V gene lookup returns CDR1 SGHTA and CDR2 FQGNSA. Trimming left V 4 bases short and J 8 bases short, with 9 bases between. The CDR3 is made up of 11 amino acids. CDR3 nucleotide sequence: TGTGCCAGCAGCTCCGGACAGCAGCAGTACTTC. Translation gives CASSSGQQQYF.

The V gene is TRBV6-6, the J gene TRBJ2-1, with a tentative D call TRBD1 (5 bases). V shed 5 bases and J shed 6 bases, with 17 bases lying between them. Germline V CDR1 and CDR2: MNHNY, SVGAGI (reference sequence). CDR3 size: 15 residues. CDR3 bases: TGTGCCAGCAGTCCGACAGTTATAGAGTCCAATGAGCAGTTCTTC. Protein sequence: CASSPTVIESNEQFF.

The V and J genes are TRBV18 and TRBJ1-6; D ambiguous. V lost 2 bases and J 4 bases, leaving 18 bases between the germline ends. This CDR3 contains 18 residues. CDR1 is KGHSH and CDR2 is LQKENI in the germline V gene. The DNA of the CDR3 is TGTGCCAGCTCACCAACCGCTCCCCCTGCGAATTATAATTCACCCCTCCACTTT. As protein: CASSPTAPPANYNSPLHF.

The V gene is TRBV4-1, the J gene TRBJ1-1; D is unresolved. From germline, CDR1 is MGHRA and CDR2 YSYEKL. This CDR3 spans 12 amino acids. V lost 1 base and J lost 7, with 7 bases in between. The CDR3 nucleotides read TGCGCCAGCAGCCAAGGCATCAGTGAAGCTTTCTTT. Translated, it gives CASSQGISEAFF.